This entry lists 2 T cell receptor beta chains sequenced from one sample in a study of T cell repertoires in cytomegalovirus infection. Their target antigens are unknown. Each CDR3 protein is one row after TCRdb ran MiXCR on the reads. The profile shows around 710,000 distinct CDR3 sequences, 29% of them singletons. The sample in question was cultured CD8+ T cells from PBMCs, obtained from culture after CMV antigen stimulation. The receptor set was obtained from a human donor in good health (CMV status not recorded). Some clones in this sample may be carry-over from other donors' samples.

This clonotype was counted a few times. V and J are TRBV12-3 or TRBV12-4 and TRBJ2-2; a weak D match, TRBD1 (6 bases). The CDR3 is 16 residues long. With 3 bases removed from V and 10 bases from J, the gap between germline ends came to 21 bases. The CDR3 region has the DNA TGTGCCAGCAGTTTCCCCGAGACAGGACCCTCAGAGGAGCTGTTTTTT. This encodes CASSFPETGPSEELFF.

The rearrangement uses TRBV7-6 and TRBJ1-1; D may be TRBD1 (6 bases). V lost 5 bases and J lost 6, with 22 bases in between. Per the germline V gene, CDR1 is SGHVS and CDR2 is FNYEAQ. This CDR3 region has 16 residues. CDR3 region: CASSAETGSGAAEAFF. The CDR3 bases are TGTGCCAGCAGCGCCGAGACAGGTTCCGGGGCAGCTGAAGCTTTCTTT.